This T cell receptor beta chain was found in a study of vaccination effects on CD4 cells after COVID-19. Whole-study findings and limits: Small numbers of convalescent patients limited the study. It also lacked early post-infection timepoints. Marked clonal contraction was seen in infection- and vaccine-induced clones late after vaccination. Only 1 of 255 vaccine-induced clones from healthy vaccinees cross-reacted with common cold coronaviruses.

Trimming removed 4 bases from V and 4 bases from J; junction bases left unmatched: 5. Germline values: CDR1 MNHEY, CDR2 SVGAGI. CDR3 length equals 15 residues. TCRdb's copy holds only in-frame clones and misses some; the assay was immunoSEQ multiplex PCR. This sample has just over 8,000 clones, with about four fifths found just once. Concerning this clone: Its antigen is not known.

Antigen-specific CD4+ T cells were first expanded with viral peptide pools by the ViraFEST assay and only then sequenced. Culture lasted around eleven days before CD4+ T cell isolation. In the vaccine recipients, nucleocapsid antibodies were negative and there was no prior SARS-CoV-2 infection. The sequence was collected from a human donor who received a COVID-19 vaccine. Sequenced material: CD4+ T cells from PBMCs cultured with HCoV-229E spike peptides, taken before COVID-19 vaccination. The genes are TRBV6-5 and TRBJ2-3; 10 nucleotides match TRBD2. CDR3 coding DNA: TGTGCCAGCAGTTCCCAGCGGGGGGGCCCAGATACGCAGTATTTT. Amino acid sequence: CASSSQRGGPDTQYF.